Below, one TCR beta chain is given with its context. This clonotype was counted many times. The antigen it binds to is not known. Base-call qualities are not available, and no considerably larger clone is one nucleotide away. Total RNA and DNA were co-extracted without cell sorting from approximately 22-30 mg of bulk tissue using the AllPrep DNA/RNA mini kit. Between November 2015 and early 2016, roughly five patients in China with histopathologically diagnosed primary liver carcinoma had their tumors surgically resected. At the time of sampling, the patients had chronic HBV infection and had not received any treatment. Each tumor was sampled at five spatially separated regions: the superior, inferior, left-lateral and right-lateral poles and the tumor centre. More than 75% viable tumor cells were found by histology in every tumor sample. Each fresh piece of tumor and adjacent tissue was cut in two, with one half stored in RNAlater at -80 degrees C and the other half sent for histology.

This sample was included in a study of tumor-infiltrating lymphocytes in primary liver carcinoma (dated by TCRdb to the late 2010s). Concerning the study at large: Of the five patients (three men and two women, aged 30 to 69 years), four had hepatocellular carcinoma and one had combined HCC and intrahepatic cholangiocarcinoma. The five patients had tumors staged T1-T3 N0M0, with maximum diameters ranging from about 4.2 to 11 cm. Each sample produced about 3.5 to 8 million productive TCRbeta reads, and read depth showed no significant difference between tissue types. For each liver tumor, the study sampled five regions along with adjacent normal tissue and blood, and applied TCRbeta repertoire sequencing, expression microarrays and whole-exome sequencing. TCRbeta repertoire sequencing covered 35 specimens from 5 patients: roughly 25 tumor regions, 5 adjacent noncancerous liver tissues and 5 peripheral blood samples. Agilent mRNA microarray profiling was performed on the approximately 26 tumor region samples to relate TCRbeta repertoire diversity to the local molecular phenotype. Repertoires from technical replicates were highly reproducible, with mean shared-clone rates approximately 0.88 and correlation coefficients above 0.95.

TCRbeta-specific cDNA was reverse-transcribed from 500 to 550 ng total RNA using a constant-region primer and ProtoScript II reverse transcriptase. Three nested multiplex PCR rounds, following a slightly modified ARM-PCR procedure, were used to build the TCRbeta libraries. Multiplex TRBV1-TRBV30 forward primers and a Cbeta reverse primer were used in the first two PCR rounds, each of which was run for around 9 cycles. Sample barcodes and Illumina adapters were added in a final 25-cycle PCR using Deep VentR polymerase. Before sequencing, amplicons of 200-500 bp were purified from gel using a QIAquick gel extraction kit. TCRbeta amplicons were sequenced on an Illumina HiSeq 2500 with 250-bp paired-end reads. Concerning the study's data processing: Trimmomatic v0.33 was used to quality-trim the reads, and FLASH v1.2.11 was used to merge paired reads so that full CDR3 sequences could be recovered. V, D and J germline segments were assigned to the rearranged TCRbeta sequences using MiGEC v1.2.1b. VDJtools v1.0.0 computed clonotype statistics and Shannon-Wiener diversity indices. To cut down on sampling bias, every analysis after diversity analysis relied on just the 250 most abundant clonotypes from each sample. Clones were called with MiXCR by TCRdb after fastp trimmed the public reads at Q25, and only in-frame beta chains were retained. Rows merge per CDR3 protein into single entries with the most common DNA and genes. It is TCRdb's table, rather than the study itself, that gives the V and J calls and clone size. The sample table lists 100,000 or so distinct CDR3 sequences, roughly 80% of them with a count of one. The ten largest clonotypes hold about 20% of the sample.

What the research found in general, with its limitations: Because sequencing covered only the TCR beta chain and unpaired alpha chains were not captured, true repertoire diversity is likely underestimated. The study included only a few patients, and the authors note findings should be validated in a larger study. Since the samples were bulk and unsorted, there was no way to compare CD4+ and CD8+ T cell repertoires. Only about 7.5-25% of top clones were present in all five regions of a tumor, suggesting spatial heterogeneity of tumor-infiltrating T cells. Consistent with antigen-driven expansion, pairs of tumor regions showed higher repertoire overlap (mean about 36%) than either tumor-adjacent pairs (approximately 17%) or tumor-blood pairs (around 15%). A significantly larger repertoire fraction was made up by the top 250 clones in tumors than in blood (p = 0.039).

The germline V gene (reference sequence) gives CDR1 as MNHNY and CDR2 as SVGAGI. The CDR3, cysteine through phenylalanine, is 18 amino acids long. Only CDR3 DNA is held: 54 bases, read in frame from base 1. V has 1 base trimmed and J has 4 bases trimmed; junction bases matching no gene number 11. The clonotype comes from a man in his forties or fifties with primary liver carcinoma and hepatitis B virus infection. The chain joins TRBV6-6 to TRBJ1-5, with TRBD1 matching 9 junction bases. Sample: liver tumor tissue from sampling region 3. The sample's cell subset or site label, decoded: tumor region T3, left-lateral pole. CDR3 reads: CASSYFDPTGGLNQPQHF. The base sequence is TGTGCCAGCAGTTACTTCGATCCGACAGGGGGGCTAAATCAGCCCCAGCATTTT.